Included here is one TCR beta chain sequence, with context. Study processing details: It was from reference gene primer amplification that nucleated cell counts were estimated. Assay: immunoSEQ multiplex PCR; the TCRdb copy retains only in-frame clones and omits some. Clone size and V and J calls were adopted from that table, with D and trimming inferred from the DNA. Among fewer than 90,000 clones listed, roughly four fifths were seen once. Germline V lookup: CDR1 SGHTS, CDR2 YDEGEE. V dropped 2 bases and J dropped 4; count of bases not matched to a gene: 4. The CDR3 has 16 residues. These data belong to a study of blood T cell repertoires in COVID-19. About the study: Sites in the United States, Italy and Spain provided acute and convalescent COVID-19 samples. PBMCs, B-cell-depleted T cells, or T cells were the source of the cDNA or gDNA that made up the material.

This TCR was sampled from a man aged 65 to 85 with acute or convalescent COVID-19. Sequences were obtained from peripheral blood. This chain joins TRBV5-8 and TRBJ2-3; 13 nucleotides agree with TRBD2. CDR3 DNA: TGTGCCAGCAGCTTACTAGCGGGGGGGCTCGCAGATACGCAGTATTTT. It translates to CASSLLAGGLADTQYF.